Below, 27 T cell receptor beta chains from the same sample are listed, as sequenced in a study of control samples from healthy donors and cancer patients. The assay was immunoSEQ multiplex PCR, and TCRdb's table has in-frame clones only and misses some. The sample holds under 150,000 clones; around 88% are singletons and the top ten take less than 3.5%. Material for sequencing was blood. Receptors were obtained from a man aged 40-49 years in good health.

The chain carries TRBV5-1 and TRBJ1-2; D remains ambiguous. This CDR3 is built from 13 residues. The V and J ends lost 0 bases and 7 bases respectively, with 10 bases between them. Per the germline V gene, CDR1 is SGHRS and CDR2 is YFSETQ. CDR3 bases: TGCGCCAGCAGCTTGGAAGGGAGGTCTGGCTACACCTTC. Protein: CASSLEGRSGYTF.

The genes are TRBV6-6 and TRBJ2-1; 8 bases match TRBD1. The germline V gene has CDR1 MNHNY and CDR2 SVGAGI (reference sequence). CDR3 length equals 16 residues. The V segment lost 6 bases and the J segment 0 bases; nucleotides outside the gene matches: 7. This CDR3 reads CASSKTGADSYNEQFF. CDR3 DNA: TGTGCCAGCAGCAAGACAGGGGCTGACTCCTACAATGAGCAGTTCTTC.

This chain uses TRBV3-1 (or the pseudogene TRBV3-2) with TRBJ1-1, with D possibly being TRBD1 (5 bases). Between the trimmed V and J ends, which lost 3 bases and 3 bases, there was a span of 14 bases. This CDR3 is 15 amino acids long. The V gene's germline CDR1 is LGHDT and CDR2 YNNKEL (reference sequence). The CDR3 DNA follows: TGTGCCAGCAGCCACCTCGTGGGGGGGGACACTGAAGCTTTCTTT. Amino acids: CASSHLVGGDTEAFF.

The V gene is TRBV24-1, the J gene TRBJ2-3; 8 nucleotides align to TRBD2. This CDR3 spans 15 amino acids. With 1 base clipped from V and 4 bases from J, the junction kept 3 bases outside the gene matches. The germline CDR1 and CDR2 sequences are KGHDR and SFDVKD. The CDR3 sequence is CATSDLSSGSDTQYF. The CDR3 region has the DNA TGTGCCACCAGTGATTTATCTAGCGGGTCAGATACGCAGTATTTT.

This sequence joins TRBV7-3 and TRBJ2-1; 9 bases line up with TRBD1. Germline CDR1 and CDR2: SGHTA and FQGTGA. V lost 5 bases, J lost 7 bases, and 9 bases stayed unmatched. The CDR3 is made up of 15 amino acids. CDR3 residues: CASSPGQGGWNEQFF. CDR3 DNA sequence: TGTGCCAGCAGCCCGGGACAGGGAGGTTGGAATGAGCAGTTCTTC.

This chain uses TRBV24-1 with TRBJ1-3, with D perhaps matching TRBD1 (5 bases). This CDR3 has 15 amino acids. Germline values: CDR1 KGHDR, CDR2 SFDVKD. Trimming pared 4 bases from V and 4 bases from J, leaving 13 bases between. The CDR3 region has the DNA TGTGCCACCAGTGACGGCAGGGCATCAGGAAACACCATATATTTT. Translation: CATSDGRASGNTIYF.

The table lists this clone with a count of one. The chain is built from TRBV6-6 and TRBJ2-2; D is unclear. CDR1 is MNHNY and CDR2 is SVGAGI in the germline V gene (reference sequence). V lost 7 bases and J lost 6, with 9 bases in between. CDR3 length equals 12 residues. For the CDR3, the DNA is TGTGCCAGCACCCCCACTGCCGGGGAGCTGTTTTTT. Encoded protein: CASTPTAGELFF.

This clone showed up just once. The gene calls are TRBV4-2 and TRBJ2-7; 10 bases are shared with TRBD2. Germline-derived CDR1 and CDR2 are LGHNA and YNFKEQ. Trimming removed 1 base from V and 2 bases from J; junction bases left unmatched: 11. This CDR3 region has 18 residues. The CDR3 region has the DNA TGTGCCAGCAGCCAAGGGCTCCCTATGGGGACTAGCGCCTACGAGCAGTACTTC. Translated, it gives CASSQGLPMGTSAYEQYF.

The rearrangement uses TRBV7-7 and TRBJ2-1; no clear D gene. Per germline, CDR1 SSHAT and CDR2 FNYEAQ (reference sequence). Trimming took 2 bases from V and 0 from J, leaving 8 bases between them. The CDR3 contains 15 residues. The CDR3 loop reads CASSLILSSYNEQFF. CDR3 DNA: TGTGCCAGCAGCTTAATCCTGAGCTCCTACAATGAGCAGTTCTTC.

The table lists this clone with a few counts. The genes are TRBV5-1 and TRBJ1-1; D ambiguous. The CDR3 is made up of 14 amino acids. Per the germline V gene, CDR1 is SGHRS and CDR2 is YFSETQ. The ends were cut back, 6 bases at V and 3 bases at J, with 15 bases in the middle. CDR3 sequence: CASTAYVGDTEAFF. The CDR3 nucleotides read TGCGCCAGCACGGCGTATGTCGGGGACACTGAAGCTTTCTTT.

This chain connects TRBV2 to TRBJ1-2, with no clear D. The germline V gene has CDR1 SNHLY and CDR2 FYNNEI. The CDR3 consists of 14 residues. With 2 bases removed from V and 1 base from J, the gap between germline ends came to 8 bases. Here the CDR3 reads CASSESPHNYGYTF. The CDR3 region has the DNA TGTGCCAGCAGTGAATCCCCACATAACTATGGCTACACCTTC.

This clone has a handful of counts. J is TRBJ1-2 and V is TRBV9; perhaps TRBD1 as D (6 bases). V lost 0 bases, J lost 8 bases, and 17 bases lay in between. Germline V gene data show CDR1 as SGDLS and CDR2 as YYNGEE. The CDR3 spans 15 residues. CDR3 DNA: TGTGCCAGCAGCGTAGAAGGACAGCTAAGTTGGGGCTACACCTTC. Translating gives CASSVEGQLSWGYTF.

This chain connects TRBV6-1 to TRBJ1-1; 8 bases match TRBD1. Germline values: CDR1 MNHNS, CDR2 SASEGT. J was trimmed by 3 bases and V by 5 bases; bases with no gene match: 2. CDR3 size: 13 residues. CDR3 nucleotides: TGTGCCAGCAGTTCGACAGGGGACACTGAAGCTTTCTTT. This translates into CASSSTGDTEAFF.

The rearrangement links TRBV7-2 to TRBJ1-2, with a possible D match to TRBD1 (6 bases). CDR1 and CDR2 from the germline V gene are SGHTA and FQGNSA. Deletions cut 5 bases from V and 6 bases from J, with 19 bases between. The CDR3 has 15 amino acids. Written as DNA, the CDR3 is TGTGCCAGCAGCGTAGAGGGGCAGGGGAACGATGGCTACACCTTC. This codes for CASSVEGQGNDGYTF.

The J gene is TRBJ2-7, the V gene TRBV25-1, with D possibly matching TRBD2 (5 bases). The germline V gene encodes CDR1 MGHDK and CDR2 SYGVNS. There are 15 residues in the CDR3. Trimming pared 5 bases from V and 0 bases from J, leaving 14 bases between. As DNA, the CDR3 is TGTGCCAGCAGTCCCGGAAATCGGGGCTCCTACGAGCAGTACTTC. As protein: CASSPGNRGSYEQYF.

For the CDR3, the DNA is TGTGCCAGCAGCTTAGGCCTGACAGGGGGCACCGGGGAGCTGTTTTTT. It codes for CASSLGLTGGTGELFF. V usage is TRBV11-2 and J usage is TRBJ2-2; 9 nucleotides match TRBD1. There are 16 residues in the CDR3. Germline values: CDR1 SGHAT, CDR2 FQNNGV. With 1 base clipped from V and 4 bases from J, the junction kept 4 bases outside the gene matches.

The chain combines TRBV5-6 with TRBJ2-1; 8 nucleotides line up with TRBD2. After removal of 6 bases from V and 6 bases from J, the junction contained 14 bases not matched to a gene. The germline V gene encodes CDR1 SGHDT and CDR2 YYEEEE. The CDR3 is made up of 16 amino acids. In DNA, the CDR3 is TGTGCCAGCAACCAACGGGGGGGCCATCTGGGCAATGAGCAGTTCTTC. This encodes CASNQRGGHLGNEQFF.

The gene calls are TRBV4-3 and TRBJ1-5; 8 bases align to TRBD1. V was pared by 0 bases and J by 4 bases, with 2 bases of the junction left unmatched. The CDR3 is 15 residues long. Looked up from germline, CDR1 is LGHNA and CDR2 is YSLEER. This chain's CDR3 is CASSQDGQGNQPQHF. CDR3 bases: TGCGCCAGCAGCCAAGATGGACAGGGAAATCAGCCCCAGCATTTT.

DNA for the CDR3: TGTGCCAGTAGATCCCGGGCCGTCGTTAATGAAAAACTGTTTTTT. Residues: CASRSRAVVNEKLFF. The gene calls are TRBV19 and TRBJ1-4; D gene uncertain. The length of the CDR3 is 15 residues. Germline V gene lookup returns CDR1 LNHDA and CDR2 SQIVND (reference sequence). The germline V and J ends were trimmed by 6 bases and 4 bases, with 15 bases remaining between them.

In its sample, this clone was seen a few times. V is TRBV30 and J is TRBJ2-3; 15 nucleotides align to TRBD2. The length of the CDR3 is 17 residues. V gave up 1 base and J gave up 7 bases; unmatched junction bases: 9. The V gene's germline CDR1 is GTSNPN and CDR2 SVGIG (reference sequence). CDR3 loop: CAWSGGLAGGPGHTQYF. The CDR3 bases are TGTGCCTGGAGTGGCGGACTAGCGGGGGGGCCTGGCCATACGCAGTATTTT.

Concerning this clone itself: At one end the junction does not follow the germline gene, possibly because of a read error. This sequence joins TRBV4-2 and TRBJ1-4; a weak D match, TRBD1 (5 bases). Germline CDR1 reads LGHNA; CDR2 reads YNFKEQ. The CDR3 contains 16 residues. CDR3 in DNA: TGTGCCAGCAGCCAAGATCCCCGGGGCAAAAATGAAAAGCTGTTTTTT. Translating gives CASSQDPRGKNEKLFF.

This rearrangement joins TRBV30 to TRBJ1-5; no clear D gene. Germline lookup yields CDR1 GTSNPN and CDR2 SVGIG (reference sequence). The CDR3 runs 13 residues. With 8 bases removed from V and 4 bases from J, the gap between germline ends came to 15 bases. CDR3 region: CAQSRGPNQPQHF. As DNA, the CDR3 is TGTGCCCAATCCCGAGGACCTAATCAGCCCCAGCATTTT.

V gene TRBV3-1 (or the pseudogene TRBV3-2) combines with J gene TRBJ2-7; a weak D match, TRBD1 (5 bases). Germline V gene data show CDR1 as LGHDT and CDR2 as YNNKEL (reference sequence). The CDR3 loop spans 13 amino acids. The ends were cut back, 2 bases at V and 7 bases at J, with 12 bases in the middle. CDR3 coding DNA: TGTGCCAGCAGCCAATATGGGGCGAGAGAGCAGTACTTC. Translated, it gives CASSQYGAREQYF.

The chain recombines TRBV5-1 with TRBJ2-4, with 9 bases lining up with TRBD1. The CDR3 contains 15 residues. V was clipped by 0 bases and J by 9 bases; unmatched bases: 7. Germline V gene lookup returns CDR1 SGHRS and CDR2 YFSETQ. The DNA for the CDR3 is TGCGCCAGCAGCTTGGGGACAGGGGAGTCAGGCATTCAGTACTTC. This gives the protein CASSLGTGESGIQYF.

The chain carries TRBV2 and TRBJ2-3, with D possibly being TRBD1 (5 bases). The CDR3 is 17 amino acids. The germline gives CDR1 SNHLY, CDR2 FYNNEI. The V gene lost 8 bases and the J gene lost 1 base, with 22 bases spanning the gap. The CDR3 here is CASRYYGHEVGTDTQYF. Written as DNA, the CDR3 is TGTGCCAGCCGGTATTACGGACATGAAGTAGGCACAGATACGCAGTATTTT.

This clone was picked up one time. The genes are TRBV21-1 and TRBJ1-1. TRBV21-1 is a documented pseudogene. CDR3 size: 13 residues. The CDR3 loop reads CASSKGLSTEAFF. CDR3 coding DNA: TGTGCCAGCAGCAAAGGCCTGTCCACTGAAGCTTTCTTT.

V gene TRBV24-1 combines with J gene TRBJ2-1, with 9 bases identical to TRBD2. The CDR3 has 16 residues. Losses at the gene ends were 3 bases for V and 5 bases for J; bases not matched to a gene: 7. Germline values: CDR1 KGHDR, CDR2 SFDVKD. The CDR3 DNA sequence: TGTGCCACCAGTGATCCCGCTAGCGGGGAAAACAATGAGCAGTTCTTC. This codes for CATSDPASGENNEQFF.